This T cell receptor beta chain was obtained from a study of CD8 T cells in ankylosing spondylitis. A word on this clonotype: Its specificity is not known.

The TCR beta libraries were generated through quantitative 5'-RACE incorporating molecular barcodes. TCRdb passed the 5' RACE reads through MiXCR, listing each CDR3 protein once. Among under 850,000 distinct CDR3 sequences listed, around a fifth were seen once. Germline CDR1 is SGHVS and CDR2 is FNYEAQ. V lost 5 bases and J lost 4, with 21 bases in between. The CDR3 spans 16 residues. The study's findings and limits: Clones linked to disease were reported to show significant enrichment in matched ankylosing spondylitis synovial fluid. Earlier literature documents some of the motif variants in reactive arthritis synovial fluid and blood. Apparently characteristic of ankylosing spondylitis blood was a TCR beta motif (eight highly homologous variants).

The origin of this receptor is a male donor with ankylosing spondylitis. The chain couples TRBV7-6 to TRBJ2-7; D may correspond to TRBD1 or TRBD2 (5 bases each). Sequencing was carried out using blood, either unsorted or a sorted T cell fraction (not recorded which). The CDR3 coding sequence is TGTGCCAGCAGCCCAGGAACCGGGACGCGGGCTTACGAGCAGTACTTC. Translating gives CASSPGTGTRAYEQYF. Based on the CDR3 plus reference TRBV7-6 and TRBJ2-7, the full variable domain is GAGVSQSPRYKVTKRGQDVALRCDPISGHVSLYWYRQALGQGPEFLTYFNYEAQQDKSGLPNDRFSAERPEGSISTLTIQRTEQRDSAMYRCASSPGTGTRAYEQYFGPGTRLTVT.